The 32 T cell receptor beta chains presented below share a single source sample, sequenced in a study of cytotoxic CD8 clonotypes in ibrutinib-treated CLL. Profiled with immunoSEQ multiplex PCR; TCRdb holds only in-frame clones, not every one. Of more than 150,000 clones listed, over 60% are singletons. This material consisted of PBMCs, taken after 24 months of ibrutinib treatment. Every receptor here comes from a human donor with chronic lymphocytic leukemia.

This clone appeared a single time. The V and J genes are TRBV5-1 and TRBJ2-7; no clear D gene. CDR1 and CDR2 from the germline V gene are SGHRS and YFSETQ. Trimming took 0 bases from V and 3 from J, leaving 16 bases between them. This CDR3 is 16 amino acids long. CDR3 in DNA: TGCGCCAGCAGCTTGGCCCCGTTCCGGGCCGACTACGAGCAGTACTTC. It is translated as CASSLAPFRADYEQYF. The whole variable domain, filled in from reference TRBV5-1 and TRBJ2-7, reads KAGVTQTPRYLIKTRGQQVTLSCSPISGHRSVSWYQQTPGQGLQFLFEYFSETQRNKGNFPGRFSGRQFSNSRSEMNVSTLELGDSALYLCASSLAPFRADYEQYFGPGTRLTVT.

The J gene is TRBJ1-1, the V gene TRBV4-1, with TRBD1 as a possible D gene (5 bases). V was pared by 2 bases and J by 4 bases, with 11 bases between. Per the germline V gene, CDR1 is MGHRA and CDR2 is YSYEKL. This CDR3 contains 14 residues. For the CDR3, the DNA is TGCGCCAGCAGCCAACAGGGTTTAAGCACTGAAGCTTTCTTT. Its protein product is CASSQQGLSTEAFF.

The chain employs TRBV27 and TRBJ1-2; D gene uncertain. The germline gives CDR1 MNHEY, CDR2 SMNVEV (reference sequence). Trimming took off 2 bases at V and 9 bases at J, with 13 bases between the two ends. The CDR3 is 13 residues long. CDR3 bases: TGTGCCAGCAGTTTACGCCGAGGACGGAGCTACACCTTC. It is translated as CASSLRRGRSYTF.

The chain recombines TRBV7-8 with TRBJ2-7, with D tentatively TRBD1 (5 bases). Germline values: CDR1 SGHVS, CDR2 FQNEAQ. Trimming took 5 bases from V and 3 from J, leaving 17 bases between them. The CDR3 consists of 15 residues. The CDR3 DNA is TGTGCCAGCAGCCCCAGGACATCTCCCGGCTACGAGCAGTACTTC. As protein: CASSPRTSPGYEQYF.

This chain joins TRBV27 and TRBJ2-1; 7 bases map to TRBD1. Germline V gives CDR1 MNHEY, CDR2 SMNVEV (reference sequence). Trimming removed 3 bases from V and 2 bases from J; junction bases left unmatched: 4. The CDR3 is 15 residues long. The CDR3 loop reads CASSLTGKTYNEQFF. The CDR3 bases are TGTGCCAGCAGTTTGACAGGGAAGACCTACAATGAGCAGTTCTTC.

The genes are TRBV19 and TRBJ1-5; D gene ambiguous. Germline V gives CDR1 LNHDA, CDR2 SQIVND (reference sequence). The CDR3 runs to 15 residues. Trimming took off 3 bases at V and 3 bases at J, with 12 bases between the two ends. This CDR3 reads CASSMGRGINQPQHF. In nucleotides, the CDR3 is TGTGCCAGTAGTATGGGTCGGGGTATCAATCAGCCCCAGCATTTT.

The chain recombines TRBV19 with TRBJ1-5, with TRBD1 identical over 10 bases. Trimming took 4 bases from V and 6 from J; bases not matched to a gene: 9. The germline gives CDR1 LNHDA, CDR2 SQIVND (reference sequence). This CDR3 is built from 16 residues. For the CDR3, the DNA is TGTGCCAGTAGTACGACAGGGGGCACGCAAGGTCAGCCCCAGCATTTT. It codes for CASSTTGGTQGQPQHF.

The chain joins TRBV6-1 to TRBJ1-4; D call uncertain. Germline-derived CDR1 and CDR2 are MNHNS and SASEGT. With 3 bases removed from V and 8 bases from J, the gap between germline ends came to 13 bases. The CDR3 covers 14 residues. The CDR3 DNA sequence: TGTGCCAGCAGTGACCGGGAGCGAGGAGAAAAACTGTTTTTT. Translation gives CASSDRERGEKLFF.

The rearrangement joins TRBV6-5 to TRBJ1-3; D remains unclear. Trimming took 6 bases from V and 6 from J, leaving 12 bases between them. The CDR3 sequence is 13 residues long. The V gene's germline CDR1 is MNHEY and CDR2 SVGAGI. The CDR3 loop reads CASRPGLENTIYF. Written as DNA, the CDR3 is TGTGCCAGCAGGCCCGGGTTGGAAAACACCATATATTTT.

V is TRBV6-1 and J is TRBJ1-4; unclear D gene. The CDR3 totals 14 residues. The V end was cut by 10 bases, the J end by 0 bases, with 12 bases between. In germline, CDR1 is MNHNS, CDR2 SASEGT. The DNA for the CDR3 is TGTGCCACCCAAAGAGAAGCAACTAATGAAAAACTGTTTTTT. Amino acids: CATQREATNEKLFF.

V is TRBV6-5 and J is TRBJ1-5, with D unresolved. The length of the CDR3 is 12 residues. V was clipped by 2 bases and J by 5 bases, with 4 bases between them. The germline gives CDR1 MNHEY, CDR2 SVGAGI. The CDR3 DNA sequence: TGTGCCAGCAGTTACCGAGATCAGCCCCAGCATTTT. Translating it yields CASSYRDQPQHF.

The chain recombines TRBV28 with TRBJ2-7; D not resolved. Germline V gives CDR1 MDHEN, CDR2 SYDVKM. This CDR3 region has 13 residues. The V and J ends lost 1 base and 0 bases respectively, with 4 bases between them. This chain's CDR3 is CASSLFYSYEQYF. The CDR3 nucleotides read TGTGCCAGCAGTTTATTCTACTCCTACGAGCAGTACTTC.

The CDR3, as DNA: TGCGCCAGCAGCCAAGAAGCCCTCAATGAGCAGTTCTTC. Translation gives CASSQEALNEQFF. The chain combines TRBV4-3 with TRBJ2-1; no definite D call. CDR1 is LGHNA, CDR2 YSLEER, per germline. Trimming took off 0 bases at V and 6 bases at J, with 6 bases between the two ends. This CDR3 region has 13 residues.

V and J are TRBV28 and TRBJ1-2; D is unresolved. This CDR3 has 15 amino acids. The germline V and J ends were trimmed by 3 bases and 4 bases, with 15 bases remaining between them. The germline CDR1 and CDR2 sequences are MDHEN and SYDVKM. In DNA, the CDR3 is TGTGCCAGCAGTTTTCCGGGCAGACTAAGCTATGGCTACACCTTC. As protein: CASSFPGRLSYGYTF.

The chain recombines TRBV4-1 with TRBJ2-7, with D uncertain. Trimming took 3 bases from V and 0 from J, leaving 9 bases between them. Germline V gives CDR1 MGHRA, CDR2 YSYEKL. CDR3 length equals 14 residues. The CDR3 coding sequence is TGCGCCAGCAGCCATCCGACCCGCTCCTACGAGCAGTACTTC. This codes for CASSHPTRSYEQYF.

The chain uses TRBV15 and TRBJ1-2; no definite D call. CDR1 and CDR2 (germline): LNHNV, YYDKDF (reference sequence). The CDR3 has 13 amino acids. V gave up 0 bases and J gave up 7 bases, with 9 bases separating them. CDR3 sequence reads: CATSRDREGGYTF. DNA of the CDR3: TGTGCCACCAGCAGAGACCGGGAGGGTGGCTACACCTTC.

This clone was counted between two and nine times. This chain joins TRBV7-8 and TRBJ2-7, with 14 bases aligning to TRBD2. Germline values: CDR1 SGHVS, CDR2 FQNEAQ. Trimming took 6 bases from V and 7 from J; bases not matched to a gene: 8. The CDR3 loop spans 15 amino acids. The chain's CDR3 is CASSATSGRALEQYF. DNA of the CDR3: TGTGCCAGCAGTGCGACTAGCGGGAGGGCCCTGGAGCAGTACTTC.

At least ten counts were recorded for this clone. The chain carries TRBV7-9 and TRBJ2-5; unclear D gene. The CDR3 is 15 amino acids. Germline V gene data show CDR1 as SEHNR and CDR2 as FQNEAQ (reference sequence). Trimming pared 0 bases from V and 4 bases from J, leaving 12 bases between. Written as DNA, the CDR3 is TGTGCCAGCAGCTTAGCGGTCAGCTGGCTAGAGACCCAGTACTTC. It specifies CASSLAVSWLETQYF.

The rearrangement links TRBV28 to TRBJ2-1, with 12 bases fitting TRBD2. Germline loops: CDR1 MDHEN, CDR2 SYDVKM. V lost 7 bases to trimming and J lost 10 bases; unmatched junction nucleotides: 8. This CDR3 has 14 amino acids. CDR3 region: CASKGTSGPREQFF. DNA of the CDR3: TGTGCCAGCAAAGGGACTAGCGGGCCTAGGGAGCAGTTCTTC.

The chain employs TRBV4-1 and TRBJ2-7; 7 nucleotides line up with TRBD1. This CDR3 is built from 15 residues. Germline CDR1 and CDR2: MGHRA and YSYEKL. Trimming at V came to 4 bases and at J to 2 bases, leaving 8 bases not matched to a gene. The CDR3 sequence is CASSPLEGATYEQYF. The CDR3 region has the DNA TGCGCCAGCAGCCCCCTTGAGGGGGCCACCTACGAGCAGTACTTC.

The J gene is TRBJ1-2, the V gene TRBV9; the D is unclear. This CDR3 has 15 amino acids. Trimming took 0 bases from V and 0 from J, leaving 9 bases between them. The germline V gene encodes CDR1 SGDLS and CDR2 YYNGEE. The CDR3 protein is CASSVALGTNYGYTF. The DNA of the CDR3 is TGTGCCAGCAGCGTAGCTTTGGGGACTAACTATGGCTACACCTTC.

This sequence joins TRBV5-4 and TRBJ1-1, with unresolved D. The germline V gene has CDR1 SGHNT and CDR2 YYREEE (reference sequence). V gave up 3 bases and J gave up 3 bases, with 9 bases separating them. CDR3 size: 13 residues. The CDR3 nucleotides read TGTGCCAGCAGCTCTCCGAAGGACACTGAAGCTTTCTTT. It is translated as CASSSPKDTEAFF.

The V and J genes are TRBV15 and TRBJ2-7; 8 nucleotides match TRBD2. The CDR3 loop spans 15 amino acids. With 0 bases clipped from V and 2 bases from J, the junction kept 3 bases outside the gene matches. Per germline, CDR1 LNHNV and CDR2 YYDKDF (reference sequence). The CDR3 nucleotides are TGTGCCACCAGCAGAGACCCGGGACTAGCCTACGAGCAGTACTTC. This sequence encodes CATSRDPGLAYEQYF.

This rearrangement joins TRBV7-9 to TRBJ2-7; D unresolved. This CDR3 has 13 amino acids. Trimming removed 1 base from V and 1 base from J, with 5 bases in between. Germline V CDR1 and CDR2: SEHNR, FQNEAQ (reference sequence). The CDR3 DNA is TGTGCCAGCAGCTTAGGGTTGTCCTACGAGCAGTACTTC. Residues: CASSLGLSYEQYF.

This chain connects TRBV21-1 to TRBJ1-3. TRBV21-1 is recorded as a pseudogene. The CDR3 is made up of 19 amino acids. CDR3 residues: CASKKPVRGRSLSGNTIYF. The CDR3, as DNA: TGTGCCAGCAAGAAACCCGTCCGGGGCAGATCCCTCTCTGGAAACACCATATATTTT.

This clone was recorded only once. The genes are TRBV10-3 and TRBJ1-2, with 7 bases matching TRBD1. Germline lookup yields CDR1 ENHRY and CDR2 SYGVKD. The CDR3 length is 15 residues. With V trimmed by 0 bases and J by 7 bases, 8 bases remained unmatched. The CDR3 here is CAISESGGAMGGYTF. The CDR3 DNA sequence: TGTGCCATCAGTGAGTCAGGGGGCGCAATGGGTGGCTACACCTTC.

This clone was detected once. The chain recombines TRBV7-6 with TRBJ1-6, with D possibly matching TRBD1 (5 bases). The CDR3 loop spans 14 amino acids. V lost 5 bases and J 6 bases, leaving 11 bases between the germline ends. Germline assignment: CDR1 SGHVS and CDR2 FNYEAQ. CDR3 loop: CASSPGQANSPLHF. CDR3 coding DNA: TGTGCCAGCAGCCCGGGGCAGGCTAATTCACCCCTCCACTTT.

J is TRBJ1-1 and V is TRBV30; unclear D gene. Germline V gene lookup returns CDR1 GTSNPN and CDR2 SVGIG (reference sequence). This CDR3 region has 13 residues. V was pared by 2 bases and J by 6 bases, with 13 bases between. The CDR3 protein is CAWSKGIEAEAFF. The CDR3, as DNA: TGTGCCTGGAGTAAAGGGATTGAGGCTGAAGCTTTCTTT.

The chain uses TRBV6-6 and TRBJ2-3, with TRBD2 matching 8 bases. This CDR3 has 14 amino acids. V lost 4 bases, J lost 2 bases, and 2 bases stayed unmatched. Germline lookup yields CDR1 MNHNY and CDR2 SVGAGI (reference sequence). The CDR3 is CASSLAGTTDTQYF. DNA for the CDR3: TGTGCCAGCAGTTTAGCGGGAACCACAGATACGCAGTATTTT.

The chain employs TRBV10-1 and TRBJ2-2; 9 positions match TRBD2. CDR1 WNHNN and CDR2 SYGVQD come from the germline V gene (reference sequence). The CDR3 totals 17 residues. After removal of 0 bases from V and 5 bases from J, the junction contained 7 bases not matched to a gene. The CDR3 DNA reads TGCGCCAGCAGTGAGTCGGTTAGCGGGAGTGTTACCGGGGAGCTGTTTTTT. Translating gives CASSESVSGSVTGELFF.

This sequence joins TRBV5-1 and TRBJ2-1, with 9 bases identical to TRBD1. This CDR3 is built from 16 residues. V trimming: 0 bases; J trimming: 4 bases; junction bases outside the gene matches: 5. Per germline, CDR1 SGHRS and CDR2 YFSETQ. The CDR3 region is CASSLGLGQGYNEQFF. The CDR3 coding sequence is TGCGCCAGCAGCTTGGGCCTGGGACAGGGTTACAATGAGCAGTTCTTC. The complete variable domain, with remaining parts taken from reference TRBV5-1 and TRBJ2-1, reads KAGVTQTPRYLIKTRGQQVTLSCSPISGHRSVSWYQQTPGQGLQFLFEYFSETQRNKGNFPGRFSGRQFSNSRSEMNVSTLELGDSALYLCASSLGLGQGYNEQFFGPGTRLTVL.

The chain combines TRBV5-1 with TRBJ2-7; weak D call: TRBD1 (5 bases). Germline assignment: CDR1 SGHRS and CDR2 YFSETQ. There are 15 residues in the CDR3. V dropped 3 bases and J dropped 2 bases, with 15 bases sitting between them. CDR3: CASSSAGMPAYEQYF. Here the CDR3 DNA reads TGCGCCAGCAGCTCCGCAGGGATGCCAGCCTACGAGCAGTACTTC.